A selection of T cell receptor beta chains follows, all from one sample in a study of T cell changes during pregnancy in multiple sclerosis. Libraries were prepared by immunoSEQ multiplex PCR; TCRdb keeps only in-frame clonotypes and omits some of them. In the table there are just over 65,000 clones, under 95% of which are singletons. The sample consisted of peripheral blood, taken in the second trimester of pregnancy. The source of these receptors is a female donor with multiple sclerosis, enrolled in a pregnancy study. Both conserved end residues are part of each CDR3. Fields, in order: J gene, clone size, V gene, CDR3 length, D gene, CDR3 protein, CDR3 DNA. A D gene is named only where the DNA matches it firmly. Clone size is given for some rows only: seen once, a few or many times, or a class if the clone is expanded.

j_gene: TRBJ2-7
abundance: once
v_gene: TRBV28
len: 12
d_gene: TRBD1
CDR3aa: CASRTGSYEQYF
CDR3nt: TGTGCCAGCCGGACAGGGTCCTACGAGCAGTACTTC

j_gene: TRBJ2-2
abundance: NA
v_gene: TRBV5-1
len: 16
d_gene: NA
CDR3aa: CASSLVTGINTGELFF
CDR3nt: TGCGCCAGCAGCTTGGTGACAGGTATCAACACCGGGGAGCTGTTTTTT

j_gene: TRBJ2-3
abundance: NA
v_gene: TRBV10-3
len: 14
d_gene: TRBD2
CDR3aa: CAMGTSGLTDTQYF
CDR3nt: TGTGCCATGGGGACTAGCGGGCTTACAGATACGCAGTATTTT

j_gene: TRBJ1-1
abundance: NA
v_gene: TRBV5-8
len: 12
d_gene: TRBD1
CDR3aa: CASSSGTGEAFF
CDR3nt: TGTGCCAGCAGCTCAGGGACAGGGGAAGCTTTCTTT

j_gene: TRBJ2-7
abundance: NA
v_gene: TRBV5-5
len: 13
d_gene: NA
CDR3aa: CASSSSVPYEQYF
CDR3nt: TGTGCCAGCAGCTCTAGCGTTCCCTACGAGCAGTACTTC

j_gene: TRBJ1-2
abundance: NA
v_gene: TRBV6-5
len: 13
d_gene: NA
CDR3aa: CASLNRESDGYTF
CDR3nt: TGTGCCAGCCTAAACCGGGAGTCGGATGGCTACACCTTC

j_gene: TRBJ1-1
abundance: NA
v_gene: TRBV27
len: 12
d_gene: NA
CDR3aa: CASSLAAGATFF
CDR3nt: TGTGCCAGCAGTCTAGCGGCGGGAGCGACTTTCTTT

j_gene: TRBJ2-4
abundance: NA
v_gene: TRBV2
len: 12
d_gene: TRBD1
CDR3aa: CASRWTGNIQYF
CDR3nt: TGTGCCAGCAGATGGACAGGAAACATTCAGTACTTC

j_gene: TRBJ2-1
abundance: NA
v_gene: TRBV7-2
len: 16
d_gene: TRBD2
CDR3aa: CASSLPQTSGGGEQFF
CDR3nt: TGTGCCAGCAGCTTACCCCAGACTAGCGGGGGTGGTGAGCAGTTCTTC

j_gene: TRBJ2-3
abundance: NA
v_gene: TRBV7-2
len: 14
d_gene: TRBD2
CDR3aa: CASGRDPSTDTQYF
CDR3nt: TGTGCCAGCGGGAGGGACCCGAGCACAGATACGCAGTATTTT

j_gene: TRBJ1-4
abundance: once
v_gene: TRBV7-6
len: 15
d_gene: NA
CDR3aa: CASSLQEWGVEKLFF
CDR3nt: TGTGCCAGCAGCTTACAGGAATGGGGAGTTGAAAAACTGTTTTTT

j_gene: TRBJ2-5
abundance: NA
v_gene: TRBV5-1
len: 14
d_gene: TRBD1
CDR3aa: CASSVTGGTETQYF
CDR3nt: TGCGCCAGCAGCGTGACAGGGGGAACGGAGACCCAGTACTTC

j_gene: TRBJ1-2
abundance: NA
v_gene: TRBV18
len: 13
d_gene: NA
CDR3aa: CASSPRGELSYTF
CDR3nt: TGTGCCAGCTCACCCCGGGGGGAGTTGAGCTACACCTTC

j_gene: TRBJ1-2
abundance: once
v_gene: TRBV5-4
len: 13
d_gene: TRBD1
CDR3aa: CASSSQGAAGYTF
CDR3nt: TGTGCCAGCAGCTCACAGGGGGCGGCTGGCTACACCTTC

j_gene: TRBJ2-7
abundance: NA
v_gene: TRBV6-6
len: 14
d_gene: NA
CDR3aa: CASISRQTPYEQYF
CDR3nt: TGTGCCAGCATATCCCGACAGACACCCTACGAGCAGTACTTC

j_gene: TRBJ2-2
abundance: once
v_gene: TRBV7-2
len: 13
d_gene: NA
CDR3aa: CASSFLNTGELFF
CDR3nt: TGTGCCAGCAGCTTCCTCAACACCGGGGAGCTGTTTTTT

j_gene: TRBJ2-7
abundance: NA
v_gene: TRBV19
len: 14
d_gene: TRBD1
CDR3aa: CASSPGQSSYEQYF
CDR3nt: TGTGCCAGTAGTCCGGGACAGAGCTCCTACGAGCAGTACTTC

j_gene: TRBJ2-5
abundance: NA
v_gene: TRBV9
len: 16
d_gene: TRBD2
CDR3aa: CASTPGGGQYQETQYF
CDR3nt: TGTGCCAGCACCCCCGGGGGGGGGCAGTACCAAGAGACCCAGTACTTC

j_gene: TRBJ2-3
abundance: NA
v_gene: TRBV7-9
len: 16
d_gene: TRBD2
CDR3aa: CASSDPTSGGRDTQYF
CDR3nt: TGTGCCAGCAGCGACCCGACTAGCGGGGGCAGAGATACGCAGTATTTT

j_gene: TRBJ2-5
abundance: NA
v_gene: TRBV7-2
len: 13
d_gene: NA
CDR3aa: CASSGADGETQYF
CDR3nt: TGTGCCAGCAGTGGGGCCGACGGAGAGACCCAGTACTTC

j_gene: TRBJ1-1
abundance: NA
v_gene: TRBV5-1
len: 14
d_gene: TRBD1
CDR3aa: CASSWRQGNTEAFF
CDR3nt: TGCGCCAGCAGCTGGAGACAGGGCAACACTGAAGCTTTCTTT

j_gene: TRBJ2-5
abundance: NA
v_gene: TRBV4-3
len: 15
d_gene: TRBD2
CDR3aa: CASSPLAGGGETQYF
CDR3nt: TGCGCCAGCAGCCCCCTAGCGGGGGGCGGAGAGACCCAGTACTTC

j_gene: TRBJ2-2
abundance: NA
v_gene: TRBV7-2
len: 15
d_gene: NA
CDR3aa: CASSESQGHTGELFF
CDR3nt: TGTGCCAGCAGCGAGAGTCAGGGGCACACCGGGGAGCTGTTTTTT

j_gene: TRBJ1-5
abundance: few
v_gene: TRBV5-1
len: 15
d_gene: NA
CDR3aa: CASSLAPGNNQPQHF
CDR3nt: TGCGCCAGCAGCTTGGCACCAGGGAACAATCAGCCCCAGCATTTT

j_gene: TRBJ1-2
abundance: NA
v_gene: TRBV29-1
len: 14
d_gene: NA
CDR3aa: CSVDLGSRGYGYTF
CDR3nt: TGCAGCGTTGACCTGGGGAGCAGGGGATATGGCTACACCTTC

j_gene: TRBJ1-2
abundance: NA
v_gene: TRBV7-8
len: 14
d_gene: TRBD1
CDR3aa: CATSRGMLNYGYTF
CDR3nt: TGTGCCACGAGCAGGGGGATGCTGAACTATGGCTACACCTTC

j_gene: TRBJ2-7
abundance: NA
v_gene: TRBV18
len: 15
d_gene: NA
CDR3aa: CASSPFFGSSWEQYF
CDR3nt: TGTGCCAGCTCACCATTCTTCGGGTCGTCTTGGGAGCAGTACTTC

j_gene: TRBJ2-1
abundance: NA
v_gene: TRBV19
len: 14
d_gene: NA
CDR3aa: CASSRDTPSNEQFF
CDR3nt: TGTGCCAGTAGTAGGGACACCCCCAGCAATGAGCAGTTCTTC

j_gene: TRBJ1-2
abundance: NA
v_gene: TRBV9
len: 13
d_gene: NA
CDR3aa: CASSATGTYGYTF
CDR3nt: TGTGCCAGCAGCGCGACAGGAACCTATGGCTACACCTTC

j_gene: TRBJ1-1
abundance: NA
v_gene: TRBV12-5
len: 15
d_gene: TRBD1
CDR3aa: CASGRDRRLPTEAFF
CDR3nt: TGTGCTAGTGGGAGGGACAGGCGGCTTCCCACTGAAGCTTTCTTT

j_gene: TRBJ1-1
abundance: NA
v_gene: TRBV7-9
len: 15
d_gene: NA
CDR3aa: CASSSRADPDPEAFF
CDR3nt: TGTGCCAGCAGCTCCCGAGCGGACCCGGACCCTGAAGCTTTCTTT

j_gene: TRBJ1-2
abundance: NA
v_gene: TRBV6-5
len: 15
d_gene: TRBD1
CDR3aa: CASSKTTGGLGGYTF
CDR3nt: TGTGCCAGCAGTAAAACGACAGGGGGCCTAGGTGGCTACACCTTC

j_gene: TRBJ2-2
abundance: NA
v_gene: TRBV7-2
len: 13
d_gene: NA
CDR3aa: CASGFRDTGELFF
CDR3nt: TGTGCCAGCGGGTTCAGGGACACCGGGGAGCTGTTTTTT

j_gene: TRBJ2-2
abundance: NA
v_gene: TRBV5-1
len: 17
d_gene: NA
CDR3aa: CASSLAPVLGPTGELFF
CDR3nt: TGCGCCAGCAGCTTGGCCCCTGTGCTGGGGCCCACCGGGGAGCTGTTTTTT